The 6 T cell receptor beta chains reported below all come from one sample, sequenced in a study of T cells in Graves' hyperthyroidism and ophthalmopathy. What was amplified from RNA transcripts were TCR beta CDR3 regions. The HTBI primer set drove a first-round RT-PCR of the TCR CDR3. A single record per CDR3 protein comes from TCRdb applying MiXCR to the multiplex PCR reads. The sample consists of 600,000 to 650,000 distinct CDR3 sequences, 20% to 25% of them appearing once. Sequenced material: blood. The receptors originated from a man aged 30 to 45 with Graves' ophthalmopathy.

The chain combines TRBV7-9 with TRBJ2-5, with D possibly being TRBD1 (6 bases). The ends were cut back, 10 bases at V and 5 bases at J, with 17 bases in the middle. Germline CDR1 and CDR2: SEHNR and FQNEAQ (reference sequence). This CDR3 region has 13 residues. The CDR3 protein is CATWAGAGETQYF. The CDR3 region has the DNA TGTGCCACCTGGGCAGGGGCAGGGGAGACCCAGTACTTC.

The chain joins TRBV4-1 to TRBJ1-1; D might be TRBD1 (5 bases). From germline, CDR1 is MGHRA and CDR2 YSYEKL. Trimming removed 1 base from V and 8 bases from J, with 23 bases in between. The CDR3 has 17 residues. The CDR3 DNA reads TGCGCCAGCAGCCAAGGATTCGGTACAGTCGGGGACCCAGAAGCTTTCTTT. Amino acids: CASSQGFGTVGDPEAFF.

CDR3 region: CASSFIPPTGDTEAFF. CDR3 nucleotides: TGTGCCAGCAGTTTTATCCCACCCACAGGAGACACTGAAGCTTTCTTT. J is TRBJ1-1 and V is TRBV27, with TRBD1 as a possible D gene (5 bases). V shed 3 bases and J shed 3 bases, with 17 bases lying between them. The CDR3 contains 16 residues. Germline V gene data show CDR1 as MNHEY and CDR2 as SMNVEV (reference sequence).

This clonotype was picked up many times. The chain carries TRBV2 and TRBJ2-5; D is unclear. Deletions cut 2 bases from V and 4 bases from J, with 11 bases between. The germline V gene encodes CDR1 SNHLY and CDR2 FYNNEI. The CDR3 is 14 amino acids. The CDR3 is CASSEIPDGETQYF. The CDR3 DNA follows: TGTGCCAGCAGTGAAATTCCGGACGGAGAGACCCAGTACTTC.

Notes on this clonotype: A much larger clone lies a single base off, so this may be a read error. The V and J genes are TRBV19 and TRBJ2-1, with unresolved D. CDR1 LNHDA and CDR2 SQIVND come from the germline V gene (reference sequence). The length of the CDR3 is 15 residues. Trimming shortened V by 1 base and J by 0 bases, and 7 bases separated the two germline ends. CDR3 region: CASSIGLSSYNEQFF. CDR3 DNA: TGTGCCAGTAGTATAGGGTTGAGCTCCTACAATGAGCAGTTCTTC.

This clonotype was counted many times. This chain joins TRBV20-1 and TRBJ2-3; D remains ambiguous. The CDR3 is 11 amino acids. Germline V gene sequence: CDR1 DFQATT, CDR2 SNEGSKA (reference sequence). V lost 6 bases and J lost 2, with 6 bases in between. The CDR3 coding sequence is TGCAGTGCCCATTTCACAGATACGCAGTATTTT. Translating gives CSAHFTDTQYF.